The 29 T cell receptor beta chains below all came from one sample that was sequenced in a study of control samples from healthy donors and cancer patients. Data came from immunoSEQ multiplex PCR; TCRdb stores just in-frame clones and leaves some out. This sample has more than 75,000 clones, with 70% to 90% found just once. Sequencing was done on a sample of PBMCs. The receptors derive from a woman aged 55-69 years with head and neck cancer.

CDR3 sequence: CASALSGNTIYF. In DNA form, the CDR3 reads TGTGCCAGCGCGCTCTCTGGAAACACCATATATTTT. The rearrangement links TRBV6-5 to TRBJ1-3, with D unclear. CDR3 length: 12 amino acids. Germline-derived CDR1 and CDR2 are MNHEY and SVGAGI. V was pared by 8 bases and J by 0 bases, with 5 bases between.

The gene calls are TRBV10-1 and TRBJ1-5; TRBD1 matches at 8 bases. The V segment lost 4 bases and the J segment 5 bases; nucleotides outside the gene matches: 1. Germline V gene lookup returns CDR1 WNHNN and CDR2 SYGVQD (reference sequence). The CDR3 covers 13 residues. This CDR3 is CASSVQGDQPQHF. CDR3 nucleotide sequence: TGCGCCAGCAGTGTACAGGGGGATCAGCCCCAGCATTTT.

This chain uses TRBV24-1 with TRBJ2-5, with D perhaps TRBD2 (5 bases). The germline V gene encodes CDR1 KGHDR and CDR2 SFDVKD. The CDR3 has 17 amino acids. V was shortened by 4 bases and J by 0 bases, with 17 bases between the two germline ends. As DNA, the CDR3 is TGTGCCACCAGTGACTCGGGGATTGCGGGTAACCAAGAGACCCAGTACTTC. Protein sequence: CATSDSGIAGNQETQYF.

This chain uses TRBV29-1 with TRBJ1-1; 8 bases match TRBD1. CDR3 length: 14 residues. Germline V lookup: CDR1 SQVTM, CDR2 ANQGSEA. Unmatched junction bases numbered 10, after V lost 7 bases and J lost 3 bases. The CDR3 is CSATDRGRDTEAFF. In nucleotides, the CDR3 is TGCAGCGCTACAGACAGGGGCAGGGACACTGAAGCTTTCTTT.

A single count supports this clone. The sample has other DNA sequences that encode this CDR3 too. The chain couples TRBV3-1 (or the pseudogene TRBV3-2) to TRBJ1-5, with TRBD1 identical over 7 bases. The junction had 2 bases not matched to a gene; V was cut back by 2 bases and J by 7 bases. The CDR3 contains 13 residues. Germline CDR1 and CDR2: LGHDT and YNNKEL (reference sequence). CDR3 amino acids: CASSQNRGQPQHF. The CDR3 bases are TGTGCCAGCAGCCAAAACAGGGGCCAGCCCCAGCATTTT.

This clone is labeled as medium-sized (0.01 to 0.1%). CDR3 protein: CASSFWSTDTQYF. The DNA of the CDR3 is TGTGCCAGCAGCTTTTGGAGCACAGATACGCAGTATTTT. This rearrangement joins TRBV7-9 to TRBJ2-3; D call uncertain. Trimming took off 3 bases at V and 0 bases at J, with 4 bases between the two ends. The CDR3 sequence is 13 residues long. The germline V gene encodes CDR1 SEHNR and CDR2 FQNEAQ (reference sequence). Based on the CDR3 plus reference TRBV7-9 and TRBJ2-3, the full variable domain is DTGVSQNPRHKITKRGQNVTFRCDPISEHNRLYWYRQTLGQGPEFLTYFQNEAQLEKSRLLSDRFSAERPKGSFSTLEIQRTEQGDSAMYLCASSFWSTDTQYFGPGTRLTVL.

In this sample, this clone turned up once. V is TRBV7-8 and J is TRBJ1-5, with 10 bases matching TRBD1. With V trimmed by 0 bases and J by 2 bases, 1 base remained unmatched. The germline V gene encodes CDR1 SGHVS and CDR2 FQNEAQ. The CDR3 is 16 amino acids. CDR3 nucleotide sequence: TGTGCCAGCAGCTTAGCAGGGACAGGGGGCAATCAGCCCCAGCATTTT. Protein product: CASSLAGTGGNQPQHF. Drawing the rest from reference TRBV7-8 and TRBJ1-5, the complete variable domain is GAGVSQSPRYKVAKRGQDVALRCDPISGHVSLFWYQQALGQGPEFLTYFQNEAQLDKSGLPSDRFFAERPEGSVSTLKIQRTQQEDSAVYLCASSLAGTGGNQPQHFGDGTRLSIL.

The genes are TRBV6-6 and TRBJ1-5; D may be TRBD1 (6 bases). Germline V gives CDR1 MNHNY, CDR2 SVGAGI (reference sequence). V was cut by 4 bases and J by 3 bases, with 10 bases left in between. The CDR3 covers 14 residues. The CDR3 loop is CASSWGDTNQPQHF. In DNA form, the CDR3 reads TGTGCCAGCAGTTGGGGGGACACCAATCAGCCCCAGCATTTT.

This CDR3 reads CASSPGGGVASYEQYF. The CDR3 nucleotides are TGTGCCAGCAGCCCCGGTGGGGGAGTAGCTTCCTACGAGCAGTACTTC. V usage is TRBV5-6 and J usage is TRBJ2-7, with D perhaps assigned TRBD1 or TRBD2 (5 bases each). The germline CDR1 and CDR2 sequences are SGHDT and YYEEEE. The CDR3 contains 16 residues. V lost 4 bases and J 1 base, leaving 18 bases between the germline ends.

V and J are TRBV28 and TRBJ2-3; D is uncertain. CDR3 length equals 12 residues. Germline V gene data show CDR1 as MDHEN and CDR2 as SYDVKM. The V gene lost 7 bases and the J gene lost 2 bases, with 7 bases spanning the gap. CDR3 nucleotide sequence: TGTGCCAGCACGGCAAACACAGATACGCAGTATTTT. Its translation is CASTANTDTQYF.

The rearrangement uses TRBV28 and TRBJ1-2; no reliable D call. This CDR3 is 13 amino acids long. Germline V gene data show CDR1 as MDHEN and CDR2 as SYDVKM. Trimming pared 2 bases from V and 2 bases from J, leaving 6 bases between. The CDR3 protein is CASSLGQNYGYTF. The CDR3 bases are TGTGCCAGCAGTTTAGGGCAGAACTATGGCTACACCTTC.

The rearrangement links TRBV7-9 to TRBJ2-7; D possibly corresponds to TRBD1 (6 bases). Germline-derived CDR1 and CDR2 are SEHNR and FQNEAQ (reference sequence). This CDR3 has 16 amino acids. Trimming shortened V by 5 bases and J by 3 bases, and 20 bases separated the two germline ends. CDR3 sequence: CASSSPVGTYFYEQYF. As DNA, the CDR3 is TGTGCCAGCAGCAGCCCGGTGGGGACATATTTCTACGAGCAGTACTTC.

The V call is TRBV19, the J call TRBJ1-2; tentative D call: TRBD1 (5 bases). The CDR3 is made up of 14 amino acids. Germline V lookup: CDR1 LNHDA, CDR2 SQIVND (reference sequence). V was pared by 5 bases and J by 3 bases, with 13 bases between. The CDR3 sequence: CASSVAGAYYGYTF. The CDR3 DNA follows: TGTGCCAGTAGTGTCGCTGGGGCCTACTATGGCTACACCTTC. The variable domain in full, completed from reference TRBV19 and TRBJ1-2, reads DGGITQSPKYLFRKEGQNVTLSCEQNLNHDAMYWYRQDPGQGLRLIYYSQIVNDFQKGDIAEGYSVSREKKESFPLTVTSAQKNPTAFYLCASSVAGAYYGYTFGSGTRLTVV.

The CDR3 reads CASSLVGLASSYEQYF. The CDR3 DNA reads TGCGCCAGCAGCTTGGTGGGACTAGCGTCCTCCTACGAGCAGTACTTC. V and J are TRBV5-1 and TRBJ2-7; 10 bases are shared with TRBD2. The length of the CDR3 is 16 residues. V lost 0 bases, J lost 0 bases, and 3 bases stayed unmatched. CDR1 is SGHRS, CDR2 YFSETQ, per germline.

This rearrangement joins TRBV12-3 or TRBV12-4 to TRBJ2-7; maybe TRBD1 (6 bases). The CDR3 has 12 residues. The V gene lost 6 bases and the J gene lost 6 bases, with 12 bases spanning the gap. CDR3 amino acids: CASSRGTSEQYF. The CDR3 DNA reads as TGTGCCAGCAGCCGAGGGACAAGCGAGCAGTACTTC.

This clone came up a few times. The chain couples TRBV7-6 to TRBJ2-5, with TRBD2 identical over 12 bases. The CDR3 covers 16 residues. After removal of 1 base from V and 6 bases from J, the junction contained 6 bases not matched to a gene. Germline CDR1 SGHVS, CDR2 FNYEAQ. CDR3 residues: CASSLGLAGALKTQYF. CDR3 nucleotides: TGTGCCAGCAGCTTAGGACTAGCGGGAGCCCTTAAGACCCAGTACTTC.

V usage is TRBV11-2 and J usage is TRBJ2-5; D may be TRBD1 (6 bases). There are 14 residues in the CDR3. Germline V gene sequence: CDR1 SGHAT, CDR2 FQNNGV. The V gene lost 1 base and the J gene lost 4 bases, with 10 bases spanning the gap. CDR3 coding DNA: TGTGCCAGCAGCTTAGTGCAGGGGAGAGAGACCCAGTACTTC. Its protein is CASSLVQGRETQYF.

The chain carries TRBV5-6 and TRBJ1-5, with D unresolved. The germline CDR1 and CDR2 sequences are SGHDT and YYEEEE. This CDR3 has 14 residues. V lost 2 bases and J 0 bases, leaving 6 bases between the germline ends. The chain's CDR3 is CASSFGVSNQPQHF. CDR3 in DNA: TGTGCCAGCAGCTTTGGGGTTAGCAATCAGCCCCAGCATTTT.

The chain uses TRBV23-1 and TRBJ2-5; 13 bases are a match to TRBD2. TRBV23-1 is an ORF, with its function uncertain. V gave up 0 bases and J gave up 5 bases; unmatched junction bases: 6. The CDR3 covers 17 residues. The CDR3, as DNA: TGCGCCAGCAGTCAATCCGGGACTAGCGGGAACCCGGAGACCCAGTACTTC. Encoded protein: CASSQSGTSGNPETQYF.

This chain uses TRBV15 with TRBJ1-4; D possibly corresponds to TRBD1 (5 bases). Germline V lookup: CDR1 LNHNV, CDR2 YYDKDF (reference sequence). The CDR3 has 13 amino acids. V was trimmed by 3 bases and J by 10 bases, leaving 12 bases between them. CDR3 in DNA: TGTGCCACCAGCAGTCGGGACTTCGGAAAACTGTTTTTT. Translating gives CATSSRDFGKLFF.

The V gene is TRBV27, the J gene TRBJ1-3; D gene ambiguous. Germline V CDR1 and CDR2: MNHEY, SMNVEV (reference sequence). Trimming took off 10 bases at V and 2 bases at J, with 27 bases between the two ends. The CDR3 contains 18 residues. CDR3 residues: CAKKRYGRTSSTGNTIYF. The CDR3 DNA follows: TGTGCCAAAAAGCGATATGGACGTACATCCTCTACTGGAAACACCATATATTTT.

The V gene is TRBV28, the J gene TRBJ1-1; D uncertain. The CDR3 covers 12 residues. The ends were cut back, 7 bases at V and 12 bases at J, with 18 bases in the middle. Per the germline V gene, CDR1 is MDHEN and CDR2 is SYDVKM. CDR3 in amino acids: CASTALGYRTFF. DNA for the CDR3: TGTGCCAGCACCGCGTTGGGGTATAGGACTTTCTTT. The full variable domain, rest sourced from reference TRBV28 and TRBJ1-1, is DVKVTQSSRYLVKRTGEKVFLECVQDMDHENMFWYRQDPGLGLRLIYFSYDVKMKEKGDIPEGYSVSREKKERFSLILESASTNQTSMYLCASTALGYRTFFGQGTRLTVV.

The chain recombines TRBV14 with TRBJ2-1, with D possibly being TRBD2 (6 bases). Germline V gene lookup returns CDR1 SGHDN and CDR2 FVKESK. The CDR3 totals 16 residues. Trimming left V 4 bases short and J 10 bases short, with 23 bases between. The CDR3 spells CASSPLALARVSEQFF. In DNA, the CDR3 is TGTGCCAGCAGCCCTCTGGCTCTAGCGCGGGTGAGCGAGCAGTTCTTC.

V gene TRBV19 combines with J gene TRBJ1-5; D is possibly TRBD1 (5 bases). V was trimmed by 3 bases and J by 5 bases, leaving 11 bases between them. This CDR3 region has 14 residues. CDR1 and CDR2 from the germline V gene are LNHDA and SQIVND (reference sequence). The CDR3 DNA reads as TGTGCCAGTAGTATGCAGGGTGGTCATCAGCCCCAGCATTTT. Translated, it gives CASSMQGGHQPQHF.

The chain combines TRBV5-1 with TRBJ2-3; D call uncertain. Germline values: CDR1 SGHRS, CDR2 YFSETQ. Trimming took off 0 bases at V and 3 bases at J, with 5 bases between the two ends. This CDR3 has 13 amino acids. The CDR3 reads CASSLEVTDTQYF. DNA of the CDR3: TGCGCCAGCAGCTTGGAGGTTACAGATACGCAGTATTTT.

The CDR3 reads CASIRSGNTEAFF. In nucleotides, the CDR3 is TGTGCCAGCATTCGTTCTGGGAACACTGAAGCTTTCTTT. The chain uses TRBV6-5 and TRBJ1-1; D is ambiguous. V gave up 7 bases and J gave up 1 base, with 10 bases separating them. Germline V gives CDR1 MNHEY, CDR2 SVGAGI. The CDR3 runs to 13 residues.

This clone was observed once. The V call is TRBV2, the J call TRBJ2-2; D unresolved. Germline assignment: CDR1 SNHLY and CDR2 FYNNEI. Trimming removed 2 bases from V and 5 bases from J, with 9 bases in between. The CDR3 sequence is 14 residues long. The CDR3 DNA follows: TGTGCCAGCAGTGAAACAATAGTTACCGGGGAGCTGTTTTTT. Residues: CASSETIVTGELFF.

Only one count was recorded for this clone. The V gene is TRBV7-2, the J gene TRBJ1-2, with 8 nucleotides matching TRBD1. The CDR3 is 14 amino acids. J gave up 0 bases and V 4 bases, and 1 base lay outside the gene matches. Germline CDR1 reads SGHTA; CDR2 reads FQGNSA. The CDR3 nucleotides read TGTGCCAGCAGCTGGGGACAGGCTAACTATGGCTACACCTTC. Its translation is CASSWGQANYGYTF.

This sequence joins TRBV5-6 and TRBJ2-7; TRBD2 agrees at 9 bases. There are 14 residues in the CDR3. The V segment lost 0 bases and the J segment 6 bases; nucleotides outside the gene matches: 4. The germline CDR1 and CDR2 sequences are SGHDT and YYEEEE. CDR3 nucleotides: TGTGCCAGCAGCTTGGTAGCGGGAGTGGGCGAGCAGTACTTC. Amino acid sequence: CASSLVAGVGEQYF. Using reference TRBV5-6 and TRBJ2-7 for the parts outside the CDR3, the full variable domain is DAGVTQSPTHLIKTRGQQVTLRCSPKSGHDTVSWYQQALGQGPQFIFQYYEEEERQRGNFPDRFSGHQFPNYSSELNVNALLLGDSALYLCASSLVAGVGEQYFGPGTRLTVT.